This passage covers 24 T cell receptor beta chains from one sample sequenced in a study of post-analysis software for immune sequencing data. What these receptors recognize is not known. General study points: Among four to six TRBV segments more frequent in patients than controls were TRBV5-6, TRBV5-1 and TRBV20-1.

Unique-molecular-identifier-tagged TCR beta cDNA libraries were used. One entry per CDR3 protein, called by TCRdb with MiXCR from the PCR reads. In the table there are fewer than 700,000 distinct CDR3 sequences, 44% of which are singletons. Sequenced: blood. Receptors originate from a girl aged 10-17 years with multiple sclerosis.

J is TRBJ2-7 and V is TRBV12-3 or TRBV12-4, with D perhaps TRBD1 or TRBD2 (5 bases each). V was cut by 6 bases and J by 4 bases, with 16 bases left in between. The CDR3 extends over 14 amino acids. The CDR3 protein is CASSPEQDSYEQYF. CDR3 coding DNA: TGTGCCAGCAGCCCCGAACAGGACTCATACGAGCAGTACTTC.

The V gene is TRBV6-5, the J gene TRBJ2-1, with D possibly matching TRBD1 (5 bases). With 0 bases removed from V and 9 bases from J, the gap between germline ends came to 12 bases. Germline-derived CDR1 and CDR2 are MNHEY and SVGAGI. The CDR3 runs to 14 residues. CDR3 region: CASSYSPGLGEQFF. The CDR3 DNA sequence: TGTGCCAGCAGTTACTCGCCAGGGTTGGGTGAGCAGTTCTTC.

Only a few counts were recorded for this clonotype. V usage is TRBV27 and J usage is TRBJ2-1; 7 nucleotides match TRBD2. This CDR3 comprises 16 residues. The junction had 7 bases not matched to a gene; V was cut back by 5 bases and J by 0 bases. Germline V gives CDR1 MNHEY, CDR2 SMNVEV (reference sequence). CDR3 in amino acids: CASSQRGSRSYNEQFF. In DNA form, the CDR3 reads TGTGCCAGCAGTCAACGCGGGAGTCGCTCCTACAATGAGCAGTTCTTC.

This CDR3 is CASSQDQEVPPPQHF. CDR3 coding DNA: TGCGCCAGCAGCCAAGATCAGGAAGTACCGCCGCCCCAGCATTTT. The chain uses TRBV4-1 and TRBJ1-5; D is undetermined. V lost 0 bases to trimming and J lost 9 bases, with 15 bases between them. CDR1 is MGHRA and CDR2 is YSYEKL in the germline V gene. This CDR3 is built from 15 residues.

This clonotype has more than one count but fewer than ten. The CDR3 DNA follows: TGTGCCAGCAGGCGGGACGGACTCTCCTACGAGCAGTACTTC. This sequence encodes CASRRDGLSYEQYF. The chain is built from TRBV7-9 and TRBJ2-7; tentative D call: TRBD2 (6 bases). V lost 6 bases, J lost 0 bases, and 12 bases lay in between. The CDR3 has 14 amino acids. Germline CDR1 is SEHNR and CDR2 is FQNEAQ (reference sequence).

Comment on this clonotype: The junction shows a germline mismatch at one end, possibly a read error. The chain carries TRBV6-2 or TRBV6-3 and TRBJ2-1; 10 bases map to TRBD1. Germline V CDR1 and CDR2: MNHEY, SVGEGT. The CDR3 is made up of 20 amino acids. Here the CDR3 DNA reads TGTGCCAGCAGTTACTCGAAGGGGACAGGGGTTCTAGGGGGCTACAACGAGCAGTTCTTC. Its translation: CASSYSKGTGVLGGYNEQFF.

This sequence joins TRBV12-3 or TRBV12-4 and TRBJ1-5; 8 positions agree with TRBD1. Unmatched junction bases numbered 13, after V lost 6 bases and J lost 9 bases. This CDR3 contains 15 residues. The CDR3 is CASRPGGAGRRPQHF. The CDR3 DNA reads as TGTGCCAGCAGACCAGGGGGCGCGGGAAGGCGGCCCCAGCATTTT.

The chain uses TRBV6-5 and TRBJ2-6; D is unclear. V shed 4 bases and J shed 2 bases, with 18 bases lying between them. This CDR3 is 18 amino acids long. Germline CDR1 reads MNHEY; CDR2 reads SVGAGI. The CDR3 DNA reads TGTGCCAGCAGTTCGCTCAGGACCCTCACCCCTGGGGCCAACGTCCTGACTTTC. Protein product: CASSSLRTLTPGANVLTF.

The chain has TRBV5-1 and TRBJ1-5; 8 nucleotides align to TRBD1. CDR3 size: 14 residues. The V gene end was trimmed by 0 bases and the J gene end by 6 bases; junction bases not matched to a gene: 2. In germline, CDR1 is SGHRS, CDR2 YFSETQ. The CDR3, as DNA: TGCGCCAGCAGCTTGGGAGACAGGGGTCAGCCCCAGCATTTT. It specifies CASSLGDRGQPQHF. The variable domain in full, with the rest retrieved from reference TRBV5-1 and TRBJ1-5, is KAGVTQTPRYLIKTRGQQVTLSCSPISGHRSVSWYQQTPGQGLQFLFEYFSETQRNKGNFPGRFSGRQFSNSRSEMNVSTLELGDSALYLCASSLGDRGQPQHFGDGTRLSIL.

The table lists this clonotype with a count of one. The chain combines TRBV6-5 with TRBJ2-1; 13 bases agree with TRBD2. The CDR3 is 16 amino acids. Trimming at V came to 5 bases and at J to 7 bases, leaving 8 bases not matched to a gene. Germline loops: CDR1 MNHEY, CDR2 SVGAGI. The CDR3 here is CASSRTSGSMGNEQFF. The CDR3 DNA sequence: TGTGCCAGCAGTCGGACTAGCGGGAGTATGGGGAATGAGCAGTTCTTC.

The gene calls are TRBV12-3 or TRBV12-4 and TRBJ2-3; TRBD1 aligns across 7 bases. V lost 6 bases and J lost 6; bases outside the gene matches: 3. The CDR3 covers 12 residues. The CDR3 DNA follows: TGTGCCAGCAGCCCGGGACAGGATACGCAGTATTTT. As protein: CASSPGQDTQYF.

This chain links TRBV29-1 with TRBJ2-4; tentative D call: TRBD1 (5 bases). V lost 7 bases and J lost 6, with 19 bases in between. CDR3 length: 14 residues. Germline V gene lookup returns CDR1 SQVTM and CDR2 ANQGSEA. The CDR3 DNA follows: TGCAGCGCATGCCTGGACATTAAGGGAAACATTCAGTACTTC. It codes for CSACLDIKGNIQYF.

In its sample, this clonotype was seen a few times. The CDR3 bases are TGTGCCTCTCGAGGGGTTGGCCAGCCCCAGCATTTT. Translation: CASRGVGQPQHF. The chain combines TRBV19 with TRBJ1-5, with a weak D call TRBD1 (5 bases). This CDR3 has 12 amino acids. Per germline, CDR1 LNHDA and CDR2 SQIVND (reference sequence). V was cut by 11 bases and J by 7 bases, with 15 bases left in between.

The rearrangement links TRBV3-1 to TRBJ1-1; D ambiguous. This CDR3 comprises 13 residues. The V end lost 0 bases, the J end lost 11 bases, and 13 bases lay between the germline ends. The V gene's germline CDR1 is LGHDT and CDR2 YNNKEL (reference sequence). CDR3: CASSQDPLALAFF. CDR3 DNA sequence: TGTGCCAGCAGCCAAGATCCACTAGCGTTGGCTTTCTTT.

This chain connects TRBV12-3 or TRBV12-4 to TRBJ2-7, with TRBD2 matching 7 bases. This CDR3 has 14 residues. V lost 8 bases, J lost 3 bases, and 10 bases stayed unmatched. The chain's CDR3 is CASSDSGGGYEQYF. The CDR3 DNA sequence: TGTGCCAGCTCGGATAGCGGCGGGGGCTACGAGCAGTACTTC.

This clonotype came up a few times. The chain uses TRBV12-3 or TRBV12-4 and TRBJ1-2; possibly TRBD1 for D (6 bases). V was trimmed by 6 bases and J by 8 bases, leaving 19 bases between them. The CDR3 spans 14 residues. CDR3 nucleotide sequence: TGTGCCAGCAGGGGGGGCAGGGGCTTCGAGGGCTACACCTTC. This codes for CASRGGRGFEGYTF.

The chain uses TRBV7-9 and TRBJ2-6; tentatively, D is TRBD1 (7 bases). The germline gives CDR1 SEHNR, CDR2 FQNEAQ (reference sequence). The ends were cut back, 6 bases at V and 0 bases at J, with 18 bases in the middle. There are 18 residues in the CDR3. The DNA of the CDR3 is TGTGCCAGCAGTCCTGGCGGGACAGCTACCTCTGGGGCCAACGTCCTGACTTTC. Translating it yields CASSPGGTATSGANVLTF.

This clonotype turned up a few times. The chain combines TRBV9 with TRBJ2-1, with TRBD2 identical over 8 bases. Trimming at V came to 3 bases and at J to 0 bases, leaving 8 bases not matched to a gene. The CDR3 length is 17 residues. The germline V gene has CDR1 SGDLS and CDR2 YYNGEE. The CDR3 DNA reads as TGTGCCAGCAGCGACCGCGTAGCGGGGAGCTCCTACAATGAGCAGTTCTTC. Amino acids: CASSDRVAGSSYNEQFF. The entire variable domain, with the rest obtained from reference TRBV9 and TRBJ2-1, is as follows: DSGVTQTPKHLITATGQRVTLRCSPRSGDLSVYWYQQSLDQGLQFLIQYYNGEERAKGNILERFSAQQFPDLHSELNLSSLELGDSALYFCASSDRVAGSSYNEQFFGPGTRLTVL.

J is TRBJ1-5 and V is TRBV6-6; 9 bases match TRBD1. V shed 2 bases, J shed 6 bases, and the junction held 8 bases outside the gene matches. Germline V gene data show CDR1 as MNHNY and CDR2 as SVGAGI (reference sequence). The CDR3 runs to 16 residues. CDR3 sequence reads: CASSYPGTGRGQPQHF. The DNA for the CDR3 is TGTGCCAGCAGTTACCCCGGGACAGGGCGCGGTCAGCCCCAGCATTTT.

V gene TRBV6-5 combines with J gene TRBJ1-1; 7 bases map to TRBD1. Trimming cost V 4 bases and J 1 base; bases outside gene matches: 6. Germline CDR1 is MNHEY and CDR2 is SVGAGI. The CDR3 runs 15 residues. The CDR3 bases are TGTGCCAGCAGTTCTAACAGGGGCGGGAACACTGAAGCTTTCTTT. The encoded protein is CASSSNRGGNTEAFF.

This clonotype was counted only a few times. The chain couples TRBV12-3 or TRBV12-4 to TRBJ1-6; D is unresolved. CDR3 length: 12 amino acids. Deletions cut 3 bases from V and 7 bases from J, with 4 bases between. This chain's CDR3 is CASSFRNSPLHF. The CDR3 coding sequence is TGTGCCAGCAGTTTCAGGAATTCACCCCTCCACTTT.

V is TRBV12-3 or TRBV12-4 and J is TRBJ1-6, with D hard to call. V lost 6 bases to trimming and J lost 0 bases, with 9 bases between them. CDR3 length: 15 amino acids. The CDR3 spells CASSPESSYNSPLHF. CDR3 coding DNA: TGTGCCAGCAGCCCGGAGAGCTCCTATAATTCACCCCTCCACTTT.

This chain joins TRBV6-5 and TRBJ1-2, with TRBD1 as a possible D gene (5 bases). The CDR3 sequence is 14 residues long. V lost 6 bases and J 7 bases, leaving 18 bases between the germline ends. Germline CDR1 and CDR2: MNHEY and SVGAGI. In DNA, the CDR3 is TGTGCCAGCAGGACCCTCCAGGGCAGGAGTGGCTACACCTTC. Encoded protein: CASRTLQGRSGYTF.

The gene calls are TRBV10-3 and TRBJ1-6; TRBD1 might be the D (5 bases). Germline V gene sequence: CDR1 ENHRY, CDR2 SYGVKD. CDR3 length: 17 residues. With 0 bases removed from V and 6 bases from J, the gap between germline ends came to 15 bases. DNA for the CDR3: TGTGCCATCAGTGAGTCGATACAGGAGAAACCTAATTCACCCCTCCACTTT. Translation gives CAISESIQEKPNSPLHF.